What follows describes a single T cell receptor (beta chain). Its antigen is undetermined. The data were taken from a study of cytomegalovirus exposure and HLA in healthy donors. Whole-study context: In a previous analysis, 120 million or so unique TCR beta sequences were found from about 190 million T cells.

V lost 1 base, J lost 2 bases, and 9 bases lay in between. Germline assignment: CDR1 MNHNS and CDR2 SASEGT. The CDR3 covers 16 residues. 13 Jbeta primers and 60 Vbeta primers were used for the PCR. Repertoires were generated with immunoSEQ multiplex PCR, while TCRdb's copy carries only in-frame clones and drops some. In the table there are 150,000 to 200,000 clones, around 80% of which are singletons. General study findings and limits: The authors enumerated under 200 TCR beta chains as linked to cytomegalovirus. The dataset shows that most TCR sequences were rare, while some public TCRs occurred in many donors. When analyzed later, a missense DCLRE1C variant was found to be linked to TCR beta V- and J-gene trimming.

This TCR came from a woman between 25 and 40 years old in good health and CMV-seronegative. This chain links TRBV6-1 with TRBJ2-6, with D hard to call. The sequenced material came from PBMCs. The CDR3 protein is CASSEVRGPGANVLTF. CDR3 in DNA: TGTGCCAGCAGTGAAGTACGTGGGCCTGGGGCCAACGTCCTGACTTTC.